Below are 11 T cell receptor beta chains sequenced from a single sample in a study of T cell changes during pregnancy in multiple sclerosis. Some clones are missing from TCRdb's copy, which holds only in-frame ones; the method was immunoSEQ multiplex PCR. Of under 120,000 clones detected, roughly nine tenths appear once; the ten largest clones hold around 3.5%. Material: peripheral blood, obtained after pregnancy. All receptors derive from a female donor with multiple sclerosis, enrolled in a pregnancy study.

The chain recombines TRBV19 with TRBJ2-1; 8 positions agree with TRBD1. The CDR3 is 13 amino acids. Germline assignment: CDR1 LNHDA and CDR2 SQIVND (reference sequence). After removal of 9 bases from V and 5 bases from J, the junction contained 6 bases not matched to a gene. The CDR3 coding sequence is TGTGCCAGCCAAGGACAGGGTAACAATGAGCAGTTCTTC. It encodes CASQGQGNNEQFF. Combining the CDR3 with reference TRBV19 and TRBJ2-1 gives the whole variable domain DGGITQSPKYLFRKEGQNVTLSCEQNLNHDAMYWYRQDPGQGLRLIYYSQIVNDFQKGDIAEGYSVSREKKESFPLTVTSAQKNPTAFYLCASQGQGNNEQFFGPGTRLTVL.

The rearrangement uses TRBV5-1 and TRBJ2-5; 7 nucleotides match TRBD1. After removal of 4 bases from V and 0 bases from J, the junction contained 12 bases not matched to a gene. The germline gives CDR1 SGHRS, CDR2 YFSETQ. This CDR3 comprises 17 residues. Here the CDR3 reads CASSTDRATSYQETQYF. The CDR3 DNA is TGCGCCAGCAGCACCGACAGGGCCACGTCGTACCAAGAGACCCAGTACTTC.

V and J are TRBV6-5 and TRBJ2-7; 9 nucleotides line up with TRBD2. V lost 0 bases and J lost 4; bases outside the gene matches: 7. This CDR3 spans 16 amino acids. Looked up from germline, CDR1 is MNHEY and CDR2 is SVGAGI. The chain's CDR3 is CASSYSAGGGIYEQYF. CDR3 DNA: TGTGCCAGCAGTTACTCAGCGGGGGGAGGTATATACGAGCAGTACTTC.

The rearrangement uses TRBV11-3 and TRBJ2-1, with 7 bases fitting TRBD2. Trimming at V came to 3 bases and at J to 4 bases, leaving 9 bases not matched to a gene. Germline CDR1 and CDR2: SGHNT and YENEEA. CDR3 length: 16 residues. CDR3: CASSFLSSGLYNEQFF. For the CDR3, the DNA is TGTGCCAGCAGCTTTTTGTCTAGCGGATTATACAATGAGCAGTTCTTC.

V usage is TRBV14 and J usage is TRBJ2-7; 11 bases are shared with TRBD2. Trimming at V came to 0 bases and at J to 8 bases, leaving 3 bases not matched to a gene. Germline V gene data show CDR1 as SGHDN and CDR2 as FVKESK. The CDR3 sequence is 14 residues long. As DNA, the CDR3 is TGTGCCAGCAGCCAAGAGACTAGCGGGGTGCAGCAGTACTTC. It specifies CASSQETSGVQQYF. Full variable domain (remainder filled in from reference TRBV14 and TRBJ2-7): EAGVTQFPSHSVIEKGQTVTLRCDPISGHDNLYWYRRVMGKEIKFLLHFVKESKQDESGMPNNRFLAERTGGTYSTLKVQPAELEDSGVYFCASSQETSGVQQYFGPGTRLTVT.

This chain links TRBV19 with TRBJ2-4; a possible D gene is TRBD2 (6 bases). Between the trimmed V and J ends, which lost 6 bases and 2 bases, there was a span of 23 bases. The germline V gene encodes CDR1 LNHDA and CDR2 SQIVND (reference sequence). This CDR3 is built from 18 residues. The CDR3 is CASSSGRGGAMSKNIQYF. The CDR3 DNA sequence: TGTGCCAGTAGCTCCGGGCGGGGCGGCGCTATGTCCAAAAACATTCAGTACTTC.

This clone was seen once. The rearrangement links TRBV7-9 to TRBJ2-1; 7 bases are shared with TRBD2. Germline trimming cut 5 bases from V and 3 bases from J; bases unmatched to any gene: 10. CDR3 size: 16 residues. Per germline, CDR1 SEHNR and CDR2 FQNEAQ (reference sequence). CDR3 coding DNA: TGTGCCAGCAGCACCTGGACTAGTAAGTTCTACAATGAGCAGTTCTTC. Residues: CASSTWTSKFYNEQFF.

This clone was recorded only once. DNA of the CDR3: TGTGCCAGCACCTCAGCGGGGGCAGGAGATACGCAGTATTTT. Translating it yields CASTSAGAGDTQYF. This chain joins TRBV5-4 and TRBJ2-3, with 8 bases matching TRBD2. Germline V lookup: CDR1 SGHNT, CDR2 YYREEE (reference sequence). This CDR3 has 14 residues. The junction had 8 bases not matched to a gene; V was cut back by 6 bases and J by 5 bases.

The V gene is TRBV5-1, the J gene TRBJ1-2; D unresolved. Germline CDR1 reads SGHRS; CDR2 reads YFSETQ. The CDR3 extends over 17 amino acids. V was trimmed by 6 bases and J by 0 bases, leaving 21 bases between them. The CDR3 is CASTLPPSSGTNYGYTF. CDR3 in DNA: TGCGCCAGCACTCTGCCCCCTAGCAGCGGGACTAACTATGGCTACACCTTC.

This chain joins TRBV5-1 and TRBJ1-2; D is undetermined. Looked up from germline, CDR1 is SGHRS and CDR2 is YFSETQ. Trimming removed 5 bases at V and 4 bases at J, with 12 bases between. The CDR3 is made up of 13 amino acids. The CDR3 DNA reads TGCGCCAGCAGGTATGAGAACGGCTATGGCTACACCTTC. Translating gives CASRYENGYGYTF.

This rearrangement joins TRBV10-3 to TRBJ1-2; no reliable D call. The CDR3 spans 14 residues. From germline, CDR1 is ENHRY and CDR2 SYGVKD. Trimming stripped 3 bases from V and 2 bases from J, with 10 bases between. CDR3 residues: CAISDNSENYGYTF. The CDR3 DNA reads as TGTGCCATCAGTGATAACAGTGAGAACTATGGCTACACCTTC.